The 15 T cell receptor beta chains reported below all come from one sample, sequenced in a study of T cells in Graves' hyperthyroidism and ophthalmopathy. The TCR beta CDR3 regions underwent amplification using RNA transcripts as the source. In the first-round RT-PCR of the TCR CDR3, the HTBI primer set was used. One entry per CDR3 protein results from TCRdb running MiXCR on the multiplex PCR reads. The repertoire holds more than 650,000 distinct CDR3 sequences, with approximately 15% as singletons. Input material: blood. These receptors all stem from a woman aged 18-29 years with Graves' hyperthyroidism.

This clonotype was observed at least ten times. The genes are TRBV6-6 and TRBJ1-5; D is unresolved. This CDR3 is built from 13 residues. Germline V lookup: CDR1 MNHNY, CDR2 SVGAGI (reference sequence). The ends were cut back, 0 bases at V and 7 bases at J, with 7 bases in the middle. The chain's CDR3 is CASSYSISQPQHF. As DNA, the CDR3 is TGTGCCAGCAGTTACTCGATTTCACAGCCCCAGCATTTT.

This clonotype showed up many times. The V call is TRBV6-6, the J call TRBJ2-7; D may be TRBD2 (5 bases). The V end lost 0 bases, the J end lost 5 bases, and 8 bases lay between the germline ends. The CDR3 totals 13 residues. Per the germline V gene, CDR1 is MNHNY and CDR2 is SVGAGI (reference sequence). In DNA, the CDR3 is TGTGCCAGCAGTTACTCCGGGATGAACGAGCAGTACTTC. Protein product: CASSYSGMNEQYF.

The chain combines TRBV20-1 with TRBJ2-5, with TRBD1 matching over 9 bases. V lost 3 bases to trimming and J lost 2 bases; unmatched junction nucleotides: 7. This CDR3 contains 15 residues. Germline V gene sequence: CDR1 DFQATT, CDR2 SNEGSKA (reference sequence). The DNA of the CDR3 is TGCAGTGCTAGGACAGGGGGTGGTTGGCAAGAGACCCAGTACTTC. This sequence encodes CSARTGGGWQETQYF.

This clonotype was counted between two and nine times. As DNA, the CDR3 is TGTGCCAGCAGCTTAGTACAGGGGGTGGGCGAGCAGTACTTC. Residues: CASSLVQGVGEQYF. This chain links TRBV7-8 with TRBJ2-7; 8 bases map to TRBD1. The CDR3 is 14 residues long. Germline values: CDR1 SGHVS, CDR2 FQNEAQ. The junction had 5 bases not matched to a gene; V was cut back by 1 base and J by 6 bases.

This clonotype was seen only a few times. The chain is built from TRBV29-1 and TRBJ2-1; 12 bases are a match to TRBD2. In germline, CDR1 is SQVTM, CDR2 ANQGSEA. This CDR3 contains 15 residues. With 7 bases clipped from V and 8 bases from J, the junction kept 12 bases outside the gene matches. This CDR3 is CSATLTSGRVDEQFF. In DNA form, the CDR3 reads TGCAGCGCGACCCTGACTAGCGGGAGAGTCGATGAGCAGTTCTTC.

This clonotype occurred many times. The chain is built from TRBV30 and TRBJ1-6, with no clear D. Germline CDR1 GTSNPN, CDR2 SVGIG (reference sequence). Trimming took off 3 bases at V and 6 bases at J, with 12 bases between the two ends. The CDR3 has 14 amino acids. The DNA of the CDR3 is TGTGCCTGGAGGGTAACGGGAGGTAATTCACCCCTCCACTTT. The encoded protein is CAWRVTGGNSPLHF. Using reference TRBV30 and TRBJ1-6 for the parts outside the CDR3, the full variable domain is SQTIHQWPATLVQPVGSPLSLECTVEGTSNPNLYWYRQAAGRGLQLLFYSVGIGQISSEVPQNLSASRPQDRQFILSSKKLLLSDSGFYLCAWRVTGGNSPLHFGNGTRLTVT.

The chain links TRBV6-2 or TRBV6-3 to TRBJ2-7; no firm D call. Per germline, CDR1 MNHEY and CDR2 SVGEGT. Deletions cut 8 bases from V and 5 bases from J, with 10 bases between. The length of the CDR3 is 11 residues. CDR3 DNA: TGTGCCAGCGGTCCATTCGACGAGCAGTACTTC. It translates to CASGPFDEQYF.

This clonotype was counted ten times or more. The chain joins TRBV20-1 to TRBJ2-1; no clear D gene. Deletions cut 5 bases from V and 7 bases from J, with 12 bases between. The CDR3 is 12 residues long. From germline, CDR1 is DFQATT and CDR2 SNEGSKA (reference sequence). CDR3 region: CSAFFHGNEQFF. CDR3 sequence (DNA): TGCAGTGCTTTTTTCCACGGGAATGAGCAGTTCTTC.

This clonotype occurred a few times. CDR3 in amino acids: CSAPKGGTSTDTQYF. Here the CDR3 DNA reads TGCAGTGCTCCTAAGGGCGGGACTAGCACAGATACGCAGTATTTT. V usage is TRBV20-1 and J usage is TRBJ2-3; D is perhaps TRBD2 (6 bases). This CDR3 region has 15 residues. The ends were cut back, 5 bases at V and 0 bases at J, with 15 bases in the middle. Looked up from germline, CDR1 is DFQATT and CDR2 is SNEGSKA (reference sequence).

This clonotype was recorded many times. The chain carries TRBV2 and TRBJ2-2; perhaps D is TRBD1 or TRBD2 (5 bases each). The CDR3 extends over 17 amino acids. V shed 2 bases and J shed 3 bases, with 16 bases lying between them. Germline loops: CDR1 SNHLY, CDR2 FYNNEI. CDR3 region: CASSEWWQGVDTGELFF. The CDR3 DNA follows: TGTGCCAGCAGTGAATGGTGGCAGGGAGTAGACACCGGGGAGCTGTTTTTT.

The V gene is TRBV6-1, the J gene TRBJ1-2; TRBD1 matches at 7 bases. Germline V gene sequence: CDR1 MNHNS, CDR2 SASEGT. This CDR3 is 11 amino acids long. Trimming took 7 bases from V and 7 from J; bases not matched to a gene: 3. CDR3 in DNA: TGTGCCAGCACCCAGGGGGGTGGCTACACCTTC. Its translation: CASTQGGGYTF.

The V gene is TRBV30, the J gene TRBJ2-3; D might be TRBD2 (6 bases). Germline assignment: CDR1 GTSNPN and CDR2 SVGIG (reference sequence). V was trimmed by 4 bases and J by 0 bases, leaving 11 bases between them. CDR3 length: 14 amino acids. The CDR3, as DNA: TGTGCCTGGAACGGAGGGACTAGCACAGATACGCAGTATTTT. It specifies CAWNGGTSTDTQYF.

The rearrangement links TRBV7-9 to TRBJ1-1; no clear D. The CDR3 is made up of 13 amino acids. The germline gives CDR1 SEHNR, CDR2 FQNEAQ (reference sequence). V was clipped by 3 bases and J by 5 bases, with 10 bases between them. CDR3 amino acids: CASSLKLGTEAFF. CDR3 nucleotides: TGTGCCAGCAGCTTGAAGTTAGGAACTGAAGCTTTCTTT.

The chain carries TRBV6-1 and TRBJ1-2; maybe TRBD1 (5 bases). The CDR3 covers 13 residues. Germline CDR1 is MNHNS and CDR2 is SASEGT. V shed 6 bases and J shed 8 bases, with 16 bases lying between them. The CDR3 reads CASRRDVQRGYTF. For the CDR3, the DNA is TGTGCCAGCAGGAGGGACGTTCAAAGGGGCTACACCTTC.

The V and J genes are TRBV7-2 and TRBJ2-1; 7 bases are shared with TRBD2. V was clipped by 5 bases and J by 3 bases; unmatched bases: 4. The CDR3 contains 14 residues. Germline values: CDR1 SGHTA, CDR2 FQGNSA. The CDR3 reads CASSGDYYYNEQFF. The CDR3 nucleotides read TGTGCCAGCAGCGGGGACTACTACTACAATGAGCAGTTCTTC.